A selection of T cell receptor beta chains follows, all from one sample in a study of blood T cell repertoires in COVID-19. Measured with immunoSEQ multiplex PCR; TCRdb has only the in-frame clones, and not every one. Of some 97,000 clones listed, around four fifths are singletons. Sequenced input: peripheral blood. These receptors came from a man in his sixties or seventies with active or convalescent COVID-19. Both conserved end residues are part of each CDR3. The order of the fields is D gene, J gene, V gene, clone size, CDR3 protein, CDR3 DNA. A D gene is named only where the DNA matches it firmly. Rows may omit the clone size; those that give it use once, few, many or a size class.

d_call: TRBD2
j_call: TRBJ2-1
v_call: TRBV24-1
clone_size: few
cdr3_aa: CATRGTSDYNEQFF
cdr3_nt: TGTGCCACCAGAGGGACTAGTGACTACAATGAGCAGTTCTTC

d_call: .
j_call: TRBJ2-7
v_call: TRBV18
clone_size: .
cdr3_aa: CANPLGLHSQDF
cdr3_nt: TGTGCCAACCCGCTGGGGCTCCATTCTCAGGACTTC

d_call: .
j_call: TRBJ2-6
v_call: TRBV19
clone_size: .
cdr3_aa: CASRLSGANVLTF
cdr3_nt: TGTGCCAGCCGCCTTAGTGGGGCCAACGTCCTGACTTTC

d_call: .
j_call: TRBJ2-5
v_call: TRBV24-1
clone_size: .
cdr3_aa: CATSDPDRYQETQYF
cdr3_nt: TGTGCCACCAGTGACCCCGACAGATACCAAGAGACCCAGTACTTC

d_call: .
j_call: TRBJ1-1
v_call: TRBV2
clone_size: .
cdr3_aa: CASTLRGSGHTEAFF
cdr3_nt: TGTGCCAGCACCCTTAGAGGTTCGGGTCACACTGAAGCTTTCTTT

d_call: .
j_call: TRBJ2-2
v_call: TRBV12-3/TRBV12-4
clone_size: .
cdr3_aa: CASLGRGELFF
cdr3_nt: TGTGCCAGCTTAGGGAGGGGGGAGCTGTTTTTT

d_call: .
j_call: TRBJ1-2
v_call: TRBV25-1
clone_size: .
cdr3_aa: CASSDLYGYTF
cdr3_nt: TGTGCCAGCAGTGACCTTTATGGCTACACCTTC

d_call: .
j_call: TRBJ1-5
v_call: TRBV28
clone_size: .
cdr3_aa: CASSPSEAPGGAQHF
cdr3_nt: TGTGCCAGCAGTCCATCGGAGGCCCCCGGGGGAGCCCAGCATTTT

d_call: TRBD2
j_call: TRBJ2-1
v_call: TRBV7-2
clone_size: few
cdr3_aa: CASSLDGGSLYNEQFF
cdr3_nt: TGTGCCAGCAGCCTAGACGGGGGGTCACTCTACAATGAGCAGTTCTTC

d_call: .
j_call: TRBJ1-2
v_call: TRBV6-2/TRBV6-3
clone_size: .
cdr3_aa: CASSYSRSLNYGYTF
cdr3_nt: TGTGCCAGCAGTTACTCGAGAAGCTTGAACTATGGCTACACCTTC

d_call: .
j_call: TRBJ1-3
v_call: TRBV18
clone_size: .
cdr3_aa: CASSPQKGLGSGNTIYF
cdr3_nt: TGTGCCAGCTCACCACAGAAGGGGCTAGGCTCTGGAAACACCATATATTTT

d_call: .
j_call: TRBJ1-6
v_call: TRBV5-4
clone_size: .
cdr3_aa: CASSLGGAFSYNSPLHF
cdr3_nt: TGTGCCAGCAGCTTGGGCGGAGCCTTCTCCTATAATTCACCCCTCCACTTT

d_call: .
j_call: TRBJ1-5
v_call: TRBV19
clone_size: .
cdr3_aa: CASSRGASGNQPQHF
cdr3_nt: TGTGCCAGTAGCCGGGGGGCCTCAGGCAATCAGCCCCAGCATTTT

d_call: TRBD1
j_call: TRBJ1-5
v_call: TRBV28
clone_size: .
cdr3_aa: CASSLRQGSGNQPQHF
cdr3_nt: TGTGCCAGCAGTTTAAGACAGGGCTCAGGCAATCAGCCCCAGCATTTT

d_call: .
j_call: TRBJ2-3
v_call: TRBV30
clone_size: .
cdr3_aa: CAWEGVDRGTDTQYF
cdr3_nt: TGTGCCTGGGAGGGGGTGGATCGAGGCACAGATACGCAGTATTTT

d_call: TRBD2
j_call: TRBJ2-3
v_call: TRBV13
clone_size: .
cdr3_aa: CASSSSGGWGLNTQYF
cdr3_nt: TGTGCCAGCAGCTCCTCGGGAGGGTGGGGGTTAAATACGCAGTATTTT

d_call: .
j_call: TRBJ2-3
v_call: TRBV5-6
clone_size: once
cdr3_aa: CASSAQANPTDTQYF
cdr3_nt: TGTGCCAGCAGCGCTCAGGCGAACCCCACAGATACGCAGTATTTT

d_call: .
j_call: TRBJ1-6
v_call: TRBV5-1
clone_size: .
cdr3_aa: CASSFGVGGDSPLHF
cdr3_nt: TGCGCCAGCAGCTTTGGGGTCGGAGGTGATTCACCCCTCCACTTT

d_call: TRBD1
j_call: TRBJ1-2
v_call: TRBV24-1
clone_size: few
cdr3_aa: CATSDFGQGGGYTF
cdr3_nt: TGTGCCACCAGTGATTTCGGACAGGGCGGTGGCTACACCTTC

d_call: TRBD1
j_call: TRBJ1-5
v_call: TRBV24-1
clone_size: .
cdr3_aa: CATSEGGRQGQPQHF
cdr3_nt: TGTGCCACCAGTGAGGGGGGTCGACAGGGCCAGCCCCAGCATTTT

d_call: .
j_call: TRBJ1-3
v_call: TRBV11-2
clone_size: .
cdr3_aa: CASSLRGFSGNTIYF
cdr3_nt: TGTGCCAGCAGCTTAAGGGGGTTCTCTGGAAACACCATATATTTT

d_call: TRBD2
j_call: TRBJ2-7
v_call: TRBV2
clone_size: .
cdr3_aa: CASRAPPSGRSYEQYF
cdr3_nt: TGTGCCAGCAGAGCCCCCCCTAGCGGGAGATCCTACGAGCAGTACTTC

d_call: .
j_call: TRBJ1-1
v_call: TRBV6-5
clone_size: .
cdr3_aa: CASRQEPNTEAFF
cdr3_nt: TGTGCCAGCAGACAGGAGCCGAACACTGAAGCTTTCTTT

d_call: .
j_call: TRBJ1-5
v_call: TRBV5-8
clone_size: few
cdr3_aa: CASSLARGHGRQPQHF
cdr3_nt: TGTGCCAGCAGCTTGGCGAGAGGGCATGGGAGGCAGCCCCAGCATTTT

d_call: .
j_call: TRBJ1-1
v_call: TRBV4-3
clone_size: .
cdr3_aa: CASSQNQGSRSAFF
cdr3_nt: TGCGCCAGCAGCCAAAATCAGGGTTCTCGGTCAGCTTTCTTT

d_call: TRBD1
j_call: TRBJ2-2
v_call: TRBV11-2
clone_size: few
cdr3_aa: CASSVGTVSTGELFF
cdr3_nt: TGTGCCAGCAGCGTTGGGACAGTTTCGACCGGGGAGCTGTTTTTT

d_call: .
j_call: TRBJ1-2
v_call: TRBV24-1
clone_size: .
cdr3_aa: CATSDPRTDFYGYTF
cdr3_nt: TGTGCCACCAGTGACCCCAGGACAGATTTCTATGGCTACACCTTC

d_call: TRBD1
j_call: TRBJ1-1
v_call: TRBV7-9
clone_size: few
cdr3_aa: CASSPTGAPAGTEAFF
cdr3_nt: TGTGCCAGCAGCCCAACAGGGGCCCCAGCGGGCACTGAAGCTTTCTTT

d_call: .
j_call: TRBJ1-1
v_call: TRBV6-2/TRBV6-3
clone_size: .
cdr3_aa: CASSYSRSEAFF
cdr3_nt: TGTGCCAGCAGTTACTCCCGCAGTGAAGCTTTCTTT

d_call: .
j_call: TRBJ1-1
v_call: TRBV5-1
clone_size: few
cdr3_aa: CASSRGEGNMNTEAFF
cdr3_nt: TGCGCCAGCAGCCGGGGGGAAGGCAACATGAACACTGAAGCTTTCTTT

d_call: .
j_call: TRBJ1-6
v_call: TRBV12-3/TRBV12-4
clone_size: .
cdr3_aa: CASSFAGTPLHF
cdr3_nt: TGTGCCAGCAGTTTCGCGGGGACACCCCTCCACTTT

d_call: TRBD1
j_call: TRBJ2-7
v_call: TRBV2
clone_size: .
cdr3_aa: CASNSRQGAFEQYF
cdr3_nt: TGTGCCAGCAATTCCCGGCAGGGGGCATTCGAGCAGTACTTC

d_call: .
j_call: TRBJ1-6
v_call: TRBV30
clone_size: once
cdr3_aa: CAWSVRWGFYNSPLHF
cdr3_nt: TGTGCCTGGAGTGTACGGTGGGGCTTCTATAATTCACCCCTCCACTTT

d_call: TRBD2
j_call: TRBJ2-1
v_call: TRBV10-2
clone_size: .
cdr3_aa: CASSASGGAGGNEQFF
cdr3_nt: TGCGCCAGCTCGGCTAGCGGGGGGGCCGGGGGGAATGAGCAGTTCTTC

d_call: .
j_call: TRBJ2-7
v_call: TRBV25-1
clone_size: .
cdr3_aa: CASSAGMAADSYEQYF
cdr3_nt: TGTGCCAGCAGTGCAGGGATGGCGGCGGACTCCTACGAGCAGTACTTC

d_call: .
j_call: TRBJ1-6
v_call: TRBV3-1/TRBV3-2
clone_size: .
cdr3_aa: CASSQETTVNSPLHF
cdr3_nt: TGTGCCAGCAGCCAAGAAACCACGGTGAATTCACCCCTCCACTTT

d_call: .
j_call: TRBJ2-7
v_call: TRBV21-1
clone_size: .
cdr3_aa: CASSKSGTRYEQYF
cdr3_nt: TGTGCCAGCAGCAAATCCGGGACTAGATACGAGCAGTACTTC

d_call: TRBD2
j_call: TRBJ2-5
v_call: TRBV19
clone_size: .
cdr3_aa: CASSIYNLAGEETQYF
cdr3_nt: TGTGCCAGTAGTATATATAACCTAGCGGGAGAGGAGACCCAGTACTTC

d_call: .
j_call: TRBJ2-5
v_call: TRBV7-2
clone_size: .
cdr3_aa: CASSPEGGAQETQYF
cdr3_nt: TGTGCCAGCAGCCCCGAGGGGGGGGCGCAAGAGACCCAGTACTTC

d_call: TRBD1
j_call: TRBJ1-1
v_call: TRBV3-1/TRBV3-2
clone_size: .
cdr3_aa: CASSLGTGGQGTEAFF
cdr3_nt: TGTGCCAGCAGCCTCGGGACAGGGGGCCAGGGCACTGAAGCTTTCTTT

d_call: .
j_call: TRBJ2-7
v_call: TRBV27
clone_size: .
cdr3_aa: CASSLSRAAYEQYF
cdr3_nt: TGTGCCAGCAGTTTATCGCGGGCAGCCTACGAGCAGTACTTC

d_call: .
j_call: TRBJ2-3
v_call: TRBV7-2
clone_size: .
cdr3_aa: CASSLLWEAGGRQYF
cdr3_nt: TGTGCCAGCAGCCTTCTGTGGGAGGCTGGGGGTCGGCAGTATTTT

d_call: .
j_call: TRBJ2-5
v_call: TRBV7-9
clone_size: few
cdr3_aa: CASSPVAGRQETQYF
cdr3_nt: TGTGCCAGCAGCCCGGTGGCGGGACGGCAAGAGACCCAGTACTTC

d_call: .
j_call: TRBJ2-1
v_call: TRBV3-1/TRBV3-2
clone_size: .
cdr3_aa: CASSQDPLLYFNAGQFF
cdr3_nt: TGTGCCAGCAGCCAAGATCCCCTGCTCTACTTCAATGCGGGGCAGTTCTTC

d_call: TRBD1
j_call: TRBJ1-2
v_call: TRBV7-3
clone_size: .
cdr3_aa: CASSHRDRGGGYTF
cdr3_nt: TGTGCCAGCAGTCACAGGGACAGGGGTGGTGGCTACACCTTC

d_call: .
j_call: TRBJ1-2
v_call: TRBV4-1
clone_size: .
cdr3_aa: CASSQDEQGTYGYTF
cdr3_nt: TGCGCCAGCAGCCAAGATGAACAAGGGACTTATGGCTACACCTTC

d_call: .
j_call: TRBJ1-1
v_call: TRBV29-1
clone_size: .
cdr3_aa: CSDGLSIEGEGTEAFF
cdr3_nt: TGCAGCGATGGGCTTAGTATTGAGGGGGAAGGAACTGAAGCTTTCTTT

d_call: TRBD1
j_call: TRBJ1-1
v_call: TRBV4-1
clone_size: .
cdr3_aa: CASSQDPGGTQNTEAFF
cdr3_nt: TGCGCCAGCAGCCAAGATCCAGGGGGGACCCAGAACACTGAAGCTTTCTTT

d_call: .
j_call: TRBJ2-5
v_call: TRBV7-9
clone_size: .
cdr3_aa: CASSAGTWETQYF
cdr3_nt: TGTGCCAGCAGCGCGGGGACTTGGGAGACCCAGTACTTC

d_call: .
j_call: TRBJ2-7
v_call: TRBV12-3/TRBV12-4
clone_size: .
cdr3_aa: CASSPFAGEQYF
cdr3_nt: TGTGCCAGCAGCCCCTTTGCGGGGGAGCAGTACTTC

d_call: TRBD2
j_call: TRBJ2-7
v_call: TRBV28
clone_size: .
cdr3_aa: CASSLIAGGSSEQYF
cdr3_nt: TGTGCCAGCAGTTTAATTGCGGGGGGGTCGAGCGAGCAGTACTTC

d_call: .
j_call: TRBJ2-3
v_call: TRBV3-1/TRBV3-2
clone_size: .
cdr3_aa: CASSQNPSSTDTQYF
cdr3_nt: TGTGCCAGCAGCCAAAATCCTAGCAGCACAGATACGCAGTATTTT

d_call: TRBD1
j_call: TRBJ1-2
v_call: TRBV19
clone_size: .
cdr3_aa: CASSRPTGLFYGYTF
cdr3_nt: TGTGCCAGTAGTCGCCCGACAGGGCTATTCTATGGCTACACCTTC

d_call: .
j_call: TRBJ1-6
v_call: TRBV27
clone_size: .
cdr3_aa: CASSFSGRDSPLHF
cdr3_nt: TGTGCCAGCAGTTTCTCTGGCAGGGATTCACCCCTCCACTTT

d_call: .
j_call: TRBJ2-1
v_call: TRBV15
clone_size: .
cdr3_aa: CATSRDGQFNEQFF
cdr3_nt: TGTGCCACCAGCAGAGATGGGCAGTTCAATGAGCAGTTCTTC